This T cell receptor (beta chain) emerged from a study of beta chain features in type 1 diabetes. Donors underwent one heparinised blood draw, 95 to 150 mL on average. CD4+ naive, central memory, regulatory and stem cell-like memory subsets were isolated by sorting on CD45RO/CCR7/CD25/CD127/CD95/CD27. Study-wide results and limits: Naive, central memory and Treg TCRB repertoires seemed to resemble each other more closely in patients than they did in healthy donors.

The study reverse transcribed the entire isolated RNA, so it sequenced expressed TCRB transcripts. Some clones are missing from TCRdb's copy, which holds only in-frame ones; the method was immunoSEQ multiplex PCR. This sample has around 330,000 clones, with roughly 9.6% found just once. Per the germline V gene, CDR1 is SGHNT and CDR2 is YYREEE (reference sequence). V lost 0 bases, J lost 7 bases, and 3 bases stayed unmatched. CDR3 length equals 13 residues. Details on this clone: The antigen is unknown.

The rearrangement uses TRBV5-4 and TRBJ1-1; TRBD1 matches at 7 bases. The receptor's source is a woman aged 30 to 39 in good health. Sequencing was done on a sample of naive CD4+ T cells from blood. As DNA, the CDR3 is TGTGCCAGCAGCTTGGACAGGGGAGATGAAGCTTTCTTT. Its translation is CASSLDRGDEAFF.